What follows are 9 T cell receptor beta chains derived from one specimen sequenced in a study of regulatory T cells in long-lasting Graves disease (dated by TCRdb to the early 2020s). Read against the paper, the sample's time point label means: newly diagnosed GD, antithyroid drugs for less than 3 months. RNA was extracted from PBMCs in TRIzol for both TCR sequencing and RNA sequencing. Preparation of the library involved multiplex PCR. TCRdb shows the sequencer as Illumina HiSeq 4000. CDR3 regions were amplified by Arm-PCR with iRepertoire HTBI primers to construct TCR beta libraries. TCRdb redid the processing of the public reads, applying fastp at Q25 and MiXCR, and retained in-frame beta chains. Each entry is one CDR3 protein sequence, shown with its most common DNA and genes. Recorded for this sample are 350,000 to 450,000 distinct CDR3 sequences; about 15% of them occurred a single time. Jointly, the top ten make up about 7.6% of the sample.

These data are also associated with another study on T cells in Graves' hyperthyroidism and ophthalmopathy.

Sample: peripheral blood mononuclear cells (PBMCs), taken at new diagnosis, from a patient treated with antithyroid drugs. The receptors were gathered from a middle-aged woman with Graves disease. Donor details come from another sample of the same person, matched by shared clones.

There are many counts of this clonotype. V and J are TRBV10-3 and TRBJ2-5; D is perhaps TRBD2 (6 bases). Per germline, CDR1 ENHRY and CDR2 SYGVKD. The V end was cut by 5 bases, the J end by 1 base, with 8 bases between. There are 13 residues in the CDR3. The CDR3 loop reads CAISLAAQETQYF. CDR3 nucleotides: TGTGCCATCAGTTTAGCGGCCCAAGAGACCCAGTACTTC.

As for this clonotype: Germline and junction disagree at one end, which may indicate a read error. This chain uses TRBV6-5 with TRBJ1-3; 8 bases are shared with TRBD1. This CDR3 is built from 16 residues. Germline-derived CDR1 and CDR2 are MNHEY and SVGAGI. The CDR3 loop reads CASSYSQDRDGNAIYF. The CDR3 DNA is TGTGCCAGCAGTTACTCCCAGGACAGGGATGGAAACGCCATATATTTT.

This clonotype was counted many times. The chain recombines TRBV11-2 with TRBJ2-7; 9 nucleotides agree with TRBD2. The CDR3 is made up of 18 amino acids. Unmatched junction bases numbered 12, after V lost 2 bases and J lost 1 base. CDR1 is SGHAT and CDR2 is FQNNGV in the germline V gene. This CDR3 is CASSLLKGSGRRSYEQYF. The DNA of the CDR3 is TGTGCCAGCAGCTTATTAAAGGGAAGCGGGAGGAGGTCCTACGAGCAGTACTTC.

Details on this clonotype: The germline gene is not matched at one end of the junction; a read error may be the cause. The chain carries TRBV3-1 and TRBJ2-3, with a tentative D call TRBD1 (5 bases). The CDR3 is 15 residues long. Per the germline V gene, CDR1 is LGHDT and CDR2 is YNNKEL (reference sequence). CDR3 sequence (DNA): TGCGCCAGCAGCCAAGACCACAGGCGCACAGATACGCAGTATTTT. This codes for CASSQDHRRTDTQYF.

This clonotype was picked up many times. V and J are TRBV12-3 or TRBV12-4 and TRBJ2-7; D remains ambiguous. V lost 5 bases and J lost 2, with 7 bases in between. The CDR3 is 12 residues long. The CDR3 loop is CASSKETYEQYF. CDR3 DNA: TGTGCCAGCAGTAAGGAGACCTACGAGCAGTACTTC.

This clonotype was detected ten times or more. V and J are TRBV7-9 and TRBJ1-1; maybe TRBD1 (6 bases). Germline V gives CDR1 SEHNR, CDR2 FQNEAQ (reference sequence). The CDR3 sequence is 14 residues long. V gave up 1 base and J gave up 5 bases, with 11 bases separating them. CDR3: CASSLGGGRTEAFF. The CDR3 coding sequence is TGTGCCAGCAGCTTAGGAGGGGGTAGGACTGAAGCTTTCTTT. The variable domain in full, completed from reference TRBV7-9 and TRBJ1-1, reads DTGVSQNPRHKITKRGQNVTFRCDPISEHNRLYWYRQTLGQGPEFLTYFQNEAQLEKSRLLSDRFSAERPKGSFSTLEIQRTEQGDSAMYLCASSLGGGRTEAFFGQGTRLTVV.

This clonotype was detected many times. V gene TRBV6-5 combines with J gene TRBJ2-7; possible D gene TRBD1, 5 bases. Between the trimmed V and J ends, which lost 2 bases and 0 bases, there was a span of 8 bases. CDR3 length: 14 residues. Germline assignment: CDR1 MNHEY and CDR2 SVGAGI. CDR3 loop: CASSYGADSYEQYF. In DNA form, the CDR3 reads TGTGCCAGCAGTTACGGGGCAGACTCCTACGAGCAGTACTTC.

This clonotype has just a few counts. The chain has TRBV6-2 or TRBV6-3 and TRBJ1-6; possible D gene TRBD1, 5 bases. V was shortened by 0 bases and J by 12 bases, with 18 bases between the two germline ends. CDR1 and CDR2 from the germline V gene are MNHEY and SVGEGT. The CDR3 contains 16 residues. The CDR3 reads CASSYSNPGISLPLHF. CDR3 coding DNA: TGTGCCAGCAGTTACTCGAATCCAGGGATAAGTTTACCCCTCCACTTT.

The CDR3: CASGLGTDTQYF. The CDR3, as DNA: TGTGCCAGTGGTCTAGGCACAGATACGCAGTATTTT. The chain uses TRBV28 and TRBJ2-3; D is undetermined. Trimming took off 9 bases at V and 1 base at J, with 8 bases between the two ends. The CDR3 length is 12 residues. CDR1 is MDHEN, CDR2 SYDVKM, per germline.